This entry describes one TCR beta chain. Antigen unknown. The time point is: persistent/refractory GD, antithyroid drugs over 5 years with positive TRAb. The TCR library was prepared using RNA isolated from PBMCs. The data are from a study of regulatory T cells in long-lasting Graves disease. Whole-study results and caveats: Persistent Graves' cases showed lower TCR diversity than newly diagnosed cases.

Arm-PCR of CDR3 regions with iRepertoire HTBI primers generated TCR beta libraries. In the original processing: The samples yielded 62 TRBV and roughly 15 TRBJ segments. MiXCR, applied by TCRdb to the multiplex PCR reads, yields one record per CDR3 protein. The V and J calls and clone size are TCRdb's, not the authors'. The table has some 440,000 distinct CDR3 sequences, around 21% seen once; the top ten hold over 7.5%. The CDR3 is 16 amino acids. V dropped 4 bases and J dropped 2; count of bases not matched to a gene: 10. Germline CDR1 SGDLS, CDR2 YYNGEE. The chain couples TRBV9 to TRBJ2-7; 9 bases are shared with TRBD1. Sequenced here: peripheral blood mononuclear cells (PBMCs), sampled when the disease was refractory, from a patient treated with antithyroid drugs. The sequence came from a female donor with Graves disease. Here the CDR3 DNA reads TGTGCCAGCAGCTCTCCTAGGGGACAGGGAACCTACGAGCAGTACTTC. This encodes CASSSPRGQGTYEQYF.